The next 9 T cell receptor beta chains were all read from a single sample in a study of CD8 T cells in Susac syndrome. With random hexamers, reverse transcription was performed on about 0.5 to 1 ug of RNA. Using its own MiXCR run on the immunoSEQ multiplex PCR reads, TCRdb lists one record per CDR3 protein. Counted here are roughly 180,000 distinct CDR3 sequences, approximately 93% occurring once; the ten biggest clones make up roughly 0.098%. Sequenced input: CD4+ T cells from PBMCs. Receptors were obtained from a human donor with multiple sclerosis.

The genes are TRBV5-4 and TRBJ2-7, with a weak D call TRBD1 (5 bases). Germline V gene data show CDR1 as SGHNT and CDR2 as YYREEE (reference sequence). The CDR3 has 16 amino acids. Trimming removed 0 bases from V and 6 bases from J, with 19 bases in between. CDR3 protein: CASSLVPRQGNGEQYF. The DNA of the CDR3 is TGTGCCAGCAGCTTGGTCCCACGCCAGGGTAATGGCGAGCAGTACTTC.

This chain uses TRBV29-1 with TRBJ2-2; possible D gene TRBD1, 5 bases. Germline V gives CDR1 SQVTM, CDR2 ANQGSEA. Between the trimmed V and J ends, which lost 3 bases and 7 bases, there was a span of 15 bases. CDR3 length equals 14 residues. The CDR3 nucleotides are TGCAGCGTTGAGCGGAAGGGGCATATCGGGGAGCTGTTTTTT. Protein: CSVERKGHIGELFF.

The gene calls are TRBV5-1 and TRBJ2-3; D is unresolved. Germline V gives CDR1 SGHRS, CDR2 YFSETQ. V lost 4 bases and J lost 1, with 10 bases in between. The CDR3 consists of 14 residues. CDR3 DNA: TGCGCCAGCAGCCCCACGGCGGGCACAGATACGCAGTATTTT. This codes for CASSPTAGTDTQYF.

The CDR3 here is CASSYSSHNYGYTF. The DNA for the CDR3 is TGTGCCAGCAGTTACTCGTCTCATAACTATGGCTACACCTTC. The rearrangement joins TRBV6-5 to TRBJ1-2; D remains unclear. V shed 0 bases and J shed 1 base, with 6 bases lying between them. In germline, CDR1 is MNHEY, CDR2 SVGAGI. This CDR3 spans 14 amino acids.

The rearrangement joins TRBV12-3 or TRBV12-4 to TRBJ1-5; 7 bases line up with TRBD1. V dropped 5 bases and J dropped 2; count of bases not matched to a gene: 6. There are 15 residues in the CDR3. The CDR3, as DNA: TGTGCCAGCAGTCAGGGGGGAGGGGGCAATCAGCCCCAGCATTTT. Its protein is CASSQGGGGNQPQHF.

The gene calls are TRBV6-5 and TRBJ2-7; 8 nucleotides line up with TRBD2. Germline V CDR1 and CDR2: MNHEY, SVGAGI. Trimming at V came to 6 bases and at J to 3 bases, leaving 10 bases not matched to a gene. This CDR3 is built from 15 residues. Here the CDR3 reads CASRRRLARGYEQYF. The CDR3 DNA reads TGTGCCAGCAGGCGTCGACTAGCGCGGGGCTACGAGCAGTACTTC.

This clonotype occurred once. The CDR3 DNA sequence: TGTGCCAGCAGTTTGCTCCCGTCGATAAATGGCTACACCTTC. This encodes CASSLLPSINGYTF. The chain recombines TRBV27 with TRBJ1-2; no definite D call. The CDR3 totals 14 residues. V lost 3 bases, J lost 6 bases, and 14 bases lay in between. Germline CDR1 MNHEY, CDR2 SMNVEV (reference sequence).

The CDR3 DNA follows: TGTGCCAGCAGCCCCACTGGAGACTATGGCTACACCTTC. As protein: CASSPTGDYGYTF. V and J are TRBV3-1 and TRBJ1-2; D is undetermined. There are 13 residues in the CDR3. Deletions cut 4 bases from V and 3 bases from J, with 9 bases between. Germline CDR1 and CDR2: LGHDT and YNNKEL (reference sequence). Together with reference TRBV3-1 and TRBJ1-2, the CDR3 gives the full variable domain: DTAVSQTPKYLVTQMGNDKSIKCEQNLGHDTMYWYKQDSKKFLKIMFSYNNKELIINETVPNRFSPKSPDKAHLNLHINSLELGDSAVYFCASSPTGDYGYTFGSGTRLTVV.

The table lists this clonotype with a few counts. V gene TRBV7-9 combines with J gene TRBJ1-2, with D unresolved. Germline assignment: CDR1 SEHNR and CDR2 FQNEAQ (reference sequence). Deletions cut 5 bases from V and 2 bases from J, with 9 bases between. The CDR3 contains 13 residues. The CDR3 sequence is CASSLDTNYGYTF. The CDR3 DNA sequence: TGTGCCAGCAGCCTCGACACAAACTATGGCTACACCTTC.